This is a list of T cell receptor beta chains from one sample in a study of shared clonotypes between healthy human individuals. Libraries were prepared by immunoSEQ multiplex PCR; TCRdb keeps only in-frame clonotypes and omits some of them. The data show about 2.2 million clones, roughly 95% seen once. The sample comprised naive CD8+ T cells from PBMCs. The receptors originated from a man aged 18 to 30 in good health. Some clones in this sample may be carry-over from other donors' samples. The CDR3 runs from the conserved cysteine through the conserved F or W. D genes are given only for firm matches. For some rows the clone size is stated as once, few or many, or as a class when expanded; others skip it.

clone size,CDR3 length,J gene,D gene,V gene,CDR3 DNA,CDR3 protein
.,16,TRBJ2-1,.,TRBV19,TGTGCCAGTAGTATAGATGGGGGGAGCTCCTACAATGAGCAGTTCTTC,CASSIDGGSSYNEQFF
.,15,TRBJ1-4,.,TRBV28,TGTGCCAGCAGTGCACTACACGGATTTAATGAAAAACTGTTTTTT,CASSALHGFNEKLFF
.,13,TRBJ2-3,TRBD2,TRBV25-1,TGTGCCAGCAGAGCGGGGTGGGCAGATACGCAGTATTTT,CASRAGWADTQYF
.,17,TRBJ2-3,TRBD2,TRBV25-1,TGTGCCAGCAGTGAAATCTCTAGCGGGAGTTTCTCAGATACGCAGTATTTT,CASSEISSGSFSDTQYF
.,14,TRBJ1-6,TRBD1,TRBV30,TGTGCCTGGAGTTCGGACAGGGAGAATTCACCCCTCCACTTT,CAWSSDRENSPLHF
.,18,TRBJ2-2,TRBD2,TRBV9,TGTGCCAGCAGCGTAGTTGAGTTGAGGGGACTAGGTACCGGGGAGCTGTTTTTT,CASSVVELRGLGTGELFF
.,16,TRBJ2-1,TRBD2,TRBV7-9,TGTGCCAGCAGCCCAGTCCCTACTAGCGGAGAGGAGGAGCAGTTCTTC,CASSPVPTSGEEEQFF
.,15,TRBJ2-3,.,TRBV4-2,TGTGCCAGCAGCCATCCGGACGGCGGCACAGATACGCAGTATTTT,CASSHPDGGTDTQYF
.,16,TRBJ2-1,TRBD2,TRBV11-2,TGTGCCAGCAGCCCCCGGCGCGGGAGCTCCTACAATGAGCAGTTCTTC,CASSPRRGSSYNEQFF
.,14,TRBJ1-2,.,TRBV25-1,TGTGCCAGCACCGGACTCCTTGGAGGTGACGGCTACACCTTC,CASTGLLGGDGYTF
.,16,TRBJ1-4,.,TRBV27,TGTGCCAGCAGTCCCCGATTAGGGGCAACTAATGAAAAACTGTTTTTT,CASSPRLGATNEKLFF
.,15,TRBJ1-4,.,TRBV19,TGTGCCAGTAGTCCCGGCGAGGCAGCGAATGAAAAACTGTTTTTT,CASSPGEAANEKLFF
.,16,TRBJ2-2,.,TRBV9,TGTGCCAGCAGCCGGGCAGGACTGACGAACACCGGGGAGCTGTTTTTT,CASSRAGLTNTGELFF
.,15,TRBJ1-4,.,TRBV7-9,TGTGCCAGCAGCTCTGGACAGACCGTAATGAAAAAACTGTTTTTT,CASSSGQTVMKKLFF
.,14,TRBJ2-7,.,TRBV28,TGTGCCAGCAGTTTATTTTCGTATTTCTACGAGCAGTACTTC,CASSLFSYFYEQYF
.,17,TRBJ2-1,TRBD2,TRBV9,TGTGCCAGCAGCCCCGCAACACTAGCGGGAGCTCTCAATGAGCAGTTCTTC,CASSPATLAGALNEQFF
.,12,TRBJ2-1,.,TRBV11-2,TGTGCCAGCAGCTTAGTACAGGTTGAGCAGTTCTTC,CASSLVQVEQFF
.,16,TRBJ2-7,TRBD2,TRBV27,TGTGCCAGCAGTGAGATAACGGGACTAGCGGCCTACGAGCAGTACTTC,CASSEITGLAAYEQYF
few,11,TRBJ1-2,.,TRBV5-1,TGCGCCTCCACGGACAGCTATGGCTACACCTTC,CASTDSYGYTF
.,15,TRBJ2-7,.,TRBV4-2,TGTGCCAGCAGCCTTGGAGCGGAGGCCTCATACGAGCAGTACTTC,CASSLGAEASYEQYF
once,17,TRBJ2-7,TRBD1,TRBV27,TGTGCCAGCAGTCCCTCTACAGGGGACCTTACGTTATACGAGCAGTACTTC,CASSPSTGDLTLYEQYF
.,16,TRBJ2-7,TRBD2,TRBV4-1,TGCGCCAGCAGCCAAGATCTGCCTAGCGGGAGTTACGAGCAGTACTTC,CASSQDLPSGSYEQYF
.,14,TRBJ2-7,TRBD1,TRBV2,TGTGCCAGCAATCGACCAGGACAGGGTTACGAGCAGTACTTC,CASNRPGQGYEQYF
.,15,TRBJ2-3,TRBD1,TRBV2,TGTGCCAGCAGTGAAACAGGGGGTCAGGGAGATACGCAGTATTTT,CASSETGGQGDTQYF
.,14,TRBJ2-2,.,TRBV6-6,TGTGCCAGCAGCCTTTATGCGAACACCGGGGAGCTGTTTTTT,CASSLYANTGELFF
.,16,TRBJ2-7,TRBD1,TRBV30,TGTGCCTGGAGTCCCCACAGGGGACGGGCGTCCTACGAGCAGTACTTC,CAWSPHRGRASYEQYF
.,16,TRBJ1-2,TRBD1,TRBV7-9,TGTGCCAGCAGCCCTGGAGTGGGACAGGGACACTATGGCTACACCTTC,CASSPGVGQGHYGYTF
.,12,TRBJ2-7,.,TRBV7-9,TGTGCCAGCAGCTTAACAGGGAGCGAGCAGTACTTC,CASSLTGSEQYF